The rows below give T cell receptor beta chains drawn from one sample of a study of blood T cell repertoires in COVID-19. Clones were sequenced by immunoSEQ multiplex PCR, and TCRdb holds only the in-frame ones, with some missing. The sample carries roughly 140,000 clones, around 84% recorded once. The sample consisted of peripheral blood. The receptors were gathered from a human donor in a cohort sampled during active COVID-19. Both conserved end residues are part of each CDR3. Each record gives: CDR3 length, clone size, V gene, J gene, D gene, CDR3 protein, CDR3 DNA. D genes are given only for firm matches. The size entry is marked missing in some rows and otherwise reads once, few, many or a size class.

14,.,TRBV28,TRBJ1-6,.,CASSSGTHNSPLHF,TGTGCCAGCAGTTCCGGGACACATAATTCACCCCTCCACTTT
14,.,TRBV27,TRBJ1-1,.,CASGRRDSNTEAFF,TGTGCCAGCGGACGCAGGGACTCGAACACTGAAGCTTTCTTT
17,.,TRBV28,TRBJ1-1,.,CASTPEEGGRVNTEAFF,TGTGCCAGCACCCCGGAAGAGGGTGGACGTGTGAACACTGAAGCTTTCTTT
18,.,TRBV5-1,TRBJ2-3,.,CASSLGLSAKPFTDTQYF,TGCGCCAGCAGCTTGGGGTTGTCCGCCAAGCCCTTCACAGATACGCAGTATTTT
13,.,TRBV28,TRBJ2-5,.,CASSLRGQETQYF,TGTGCCAGCAGTTTGAGGGGGCAAGAGACCCAGTACTTC
17,.,TRBV28,TRBJ1-6,.,CASSLVFGVLQGSPLHF,TGTGCCAGCAGTTTAGTTTTTGGGGTCCTTCAGGGTTCACCCCTCCACTTT
16,.,TRBV3-1/TRBV3-2,TRBJ2-5,TRBD2,CASSPWGRGAGETQYF,TGTGCCAGCAGCCCCTGGGGGCGGGGGGCCGGAGAGACCCAGTACTTC
14,.,TRBV19,TRBJ2-6,.,CASRDFSGANVLTF,TGTGCCAGTAGGGACTTCTCTGGGGCCAACGTCCTGACTTTC
14,few,TRBV28,TRBJ1-1,TRBD1,CASSQTGRGRKAFF,TGTGCCAGCAGTCAGACAGGGCGGGGACGGAAAGCTTTCTTT
14,.,TRBV29-1,TRBJ2-5,.,CSVGSGEGLKTQYF,TGCAGCGTTGGTTCGGGAGAAGGTTTAAAGACCCAGTACTTC
14,.,TRBV2,TRBJ1-1,.,CASSYRVKHTEAFF,TGTGCCAGCAGCTACAGGGTAAAACACACTGAAGCTTTCTTT
12,.,TRBV30,TRBJ2-5,.,CAQGRVGETQYF,TGTGCCCAAGGCAGGGTAGGGGAGACCCAGTACTTC
16,.,TRBV7-2,TRBJ2-7,.,CASSLGDPYFPYEQYF,TGTGCCAGCAGCTTAGGCGATCCTTACTTCCCCTACGAGCAGTACTTC
16,.,TRBV28,TRBJ2-5,TRBD2,CASRKGLAGIGETQYF,TGTGCCAGCAGGAAAGGACTAGCGGGGATCGGTGAGACCCAGTACTTC
14,.,TRBV24-1,TRBJ2-5,.,CATRGSTFLETQYF,TGTGCCACCAGGGGGAGCACCTTCTTGGAGACCCAGTACTTC
12,.,TRBV3-1/TRBV3-2,TRBJ1-2,.,CATEGGPYGYTF,TGTGCCACCGAAGGAGGCCCCTATGGCTACACCTTC
15,.,TRBV5-5,TRBJ2-5,TRBD2,CASSPGTSGGETQYF,TGTGCCAGCAGCCCAGGGACTAGCGGGGGAGAGACCCAGTACTTC
15,.,TRBV6-2/TRBV6-3,TRBJ2-3,TRBD1,CASSPPTGGTDTQYF,TGTGCCAGCAGCCCTCCGACAGGGGGCACAGATACGCAGTATTTT
15,.,TRBV7-9,TRBJ2-3,TRBD2,CASSFAGGGADTQYF,TGTGCCAGCAGCTTTGCGGGAGGAGGGGCAGATACGCAGTATTTT
12,.,TRBV19,TRBJ1-2,.,CASKEQSNGYTF,TGTGCCAGTAAAGAACAGTCGAATGGCTACACCTTC